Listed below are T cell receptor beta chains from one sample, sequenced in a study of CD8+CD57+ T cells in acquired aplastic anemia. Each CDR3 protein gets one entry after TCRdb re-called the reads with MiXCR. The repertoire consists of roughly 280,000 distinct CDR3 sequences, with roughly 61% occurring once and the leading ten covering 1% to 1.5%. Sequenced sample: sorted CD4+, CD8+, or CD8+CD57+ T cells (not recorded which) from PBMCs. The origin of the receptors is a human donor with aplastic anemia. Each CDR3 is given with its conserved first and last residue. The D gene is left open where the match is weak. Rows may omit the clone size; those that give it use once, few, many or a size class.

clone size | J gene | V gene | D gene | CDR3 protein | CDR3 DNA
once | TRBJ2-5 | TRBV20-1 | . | CSARGGAIQAQETQYF | TGCAGTGCTAGAGGAGGCGCCATACAGGCCCAAGAGACCCAGTACTTC
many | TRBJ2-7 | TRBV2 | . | CASGLQGTYEQYF | TGTGCCAGCGGCCTACAGGGTACCTACGAGCAGTACTTC
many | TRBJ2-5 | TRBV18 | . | CASSPGWLKETQYF | TGTGCCAGCTCACCAGGTTGGTTAAAAGAGACCCAGTACTTC
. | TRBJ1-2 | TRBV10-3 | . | CAISDPGRERGYGYTF | TGTGCCATCAGTGACCCCGGGAGGGAACGCGGGTATGGCTACACCTTC
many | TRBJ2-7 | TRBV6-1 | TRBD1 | CASSDYRGPYEQYF | TGTGCCAGCAGTGACTACAGGGGGCCTTACGAGCAGTACTTC
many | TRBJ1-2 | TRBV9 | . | CASSPTLGYGYTF | TGTGCCAGCAGCCCTACCTTGGGGTATGGCTACACCTTC
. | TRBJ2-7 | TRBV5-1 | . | CASSQHGGEQYF | TGCGCCAGCAGCCAGCATGGCGGCGAGCAGTACTTC
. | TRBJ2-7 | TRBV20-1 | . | CSARVLGAFQTYEQYF | TGCAGTGCTAGAGTCCTGGGAGCTTTCCAAACCTACGAGCAGTACTTC
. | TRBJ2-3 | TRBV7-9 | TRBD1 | CASSYGPGGTGYVGRSQYF | TGTGCCAGCAGCTATGGTCCCGGCGGGACAGGCTACGTGGGTCGCTCGCAGTATTTT
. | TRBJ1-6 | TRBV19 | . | CASSIADSPLHF | TGTGCCAGTAGTATAGCGGATTCACCCCTCCACTTT
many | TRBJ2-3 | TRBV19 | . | CASTSRASTDTQYF | TGTGCCAGTACCAGCAGGGCCAGCACAGATACGCAGTATTTT
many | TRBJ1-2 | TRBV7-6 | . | CASSLGTHPNYGYTF | TGTGCCAGCAGCTTAGGGACCCACCCAAACTATGGCTACACCTTC
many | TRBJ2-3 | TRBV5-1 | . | CASKGGGPDTQYF | TGCGCCAGCAAGGGCGGGGGCCCAGATACGCAGTATTTT
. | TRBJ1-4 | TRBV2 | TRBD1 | CASSEAGTGATNEKLFF | TGTGCCAGCAGTGAAGCCGGGACAGGGGCCACTAATGAAAAACTGTTTTTT
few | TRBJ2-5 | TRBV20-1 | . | CSASKTASVRETQYF | TGCAGTGCTAGTAAGACGGCTAGCGTTCGGGAGACCCAGTACTTC
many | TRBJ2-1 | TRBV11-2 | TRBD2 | CASVTGLVGNEQFF | TGTGCCAGTGTCACGGGACTAGTTGGCAATGAGCAGTTCTTC